The rows below give T cell receptor beta chains drawn from one sample of a study of shared clonotypes between healthy human individuals. This table comes from immunoSEQ multiplex PCR, and its TCRdb copy is limited to in-frame clones, with some not included. The table has hundreds of thousands of clones, 70% to 80% seen once; the top ten hold 13%. The material sequenced was PBMCs. Receptor source: a woman aged 40 to 49 in good health. Some clones in this sample may be carry-over from other donors' samples. Both conserved end residues are part of each CDR3. The order of the fields is D gene, CDR3 length, V gene, clone size, J gene, CDR3 DNA, CDR3 protein. D genes are given only for firm matches. For some rows the clone size is stated as once, few or many, or as a class when expanded; others skip it.

d_gene: .; len: 14; v_gene: TRBV7-9; abundance: .; j_gene: TRBJ2-2; CDR3nt: TGTGCCATTGGCCGAGCGGCCAACACCGGGGAGCTGTTTTTT; CDR3aa: CAIGRAANTGELFF
d_gene: TRBD1; len: 13; v_gene: TRBV18; abundance: .; j_gene: TRBJ2-7; CDR3nt: TGTGCCAGCTCACCGACAGGGGTGAACGAGCAGTACTTC; CDR3aa: CASSPTGVNEQYF
d_gene: .; len: 14; v_gene: TRBV28; abundance: .; j_gene: TRBJ1-5; CDR3nt: TGTGCCAGCAGTACGACCCAGGAGAATCAGCCCCAGCATTTT; CDR3aa: CASSTTQENQPQHF
d_gene: TRBD2; len: 15; v_gene: TRBV6-4; abundance: .; j_gene: TRBJ2-7; CDR3nt: TGTGCCAGCAGTGCGGTATTAGCGGGAGTTGACGAGCAGTACTTC; CDR3aa: CASSAVLAGVDEQYF
d_gene: .; len: 18; v_gene: TRBV4-2; abundance: .; j_gene: TRBJ2-7; CDR3nt: TGTGCCAGCAGCTCCACTAGTATAACGGGTTTCACCGGGGGCGAGCAGTACTTC; CDR3aa: CASSSTSITGFTGGEQYF
d_gene: .; len: 13; v_gene: TRBV9; abundance: .; j_gene: TRBJ2-5; CDR3nt: TGTGCCAGCAGCGTAGCACTGGTAGAGACCCAGTACTTC; CDR3aa: CASSVALVETQYF
d_gene: TRBD2; len: 13; v_gene: TRBV5-4; abundance: .; j_gene: TRBJ2-1; CDR3nt: TGTGCCAGCAGCTTCGGCGGGAGGGAGGAGCAGTTCTTC; CDR3aa: CASSFGGREEQFF
d_gene: TRBD2; len: 14; v_gene: TRBV6-1; abundance: .; j_gene: TRBJ2-7; CDR3nt: TGTGCCGGGGGGACTAGCGGGACCTCCTACGAGCAGTACTTC; CDR3aa: CAGGTSGTSYEQYF
d_gene: .; len: 18; v_gene: TRBV28; abundance: .; j_gene: TRBJ1-5; CDR3nt: TGTGCCAGCAGCTCGCCTGTGACAGGAGGGGTTGGCAATCAGCCCCAGCATTTT; CDR3aa: CASSSPVTGGVGNQPQHF
d_gene: TRBD1; len: 15; v_gene: TRBV19; abundance: .; j_gene: TRBJ2-7; CDR3nt: TGTGCCCGGTTCCACGAGGACAGGGCGCGCTACGAGCAGTACTTC; CDR3aa: CARFHEDRARYEQYF
d_gene: .; len: 14; v_gene: TRBV18; abundance: .; j_gene: TRBJ2-7; CDR3nt: TGTGCCAGCTCACCCCAGAGCGACGCCTACGAGCAGTACTTC; CDR3aa: CASSPQSDAYEQYF
d_gene: TRBD2; len: 11; v_gene: TRBV28; abundance: .; j_gene: TRBJ2-7; CDR3nt: TGTGCCATCATAGCGGGAGACGAGCAGTACTTC; CDR3aa: CAIIAGDEQYF
d_gene: .; len: 15; v_gene: TRBV27; abundance: .; j_gene: TRBJ1-2; CDR3nt: TGTGCCAGCAGTGAAGCATCGACCGGCGGGTATGGCTACACCTTC; CDR3aa: CASSEASTGGYGYTF
d_gene: .; len: 15; v_gene: TRBV9; abundance: .; j_gene: TRBJ2-1; CDR3nt: TGTGCCAGCAGCATCCTTGGGGGATGGGACAATGAGCAGTTCTTC; CDR3aa: CASSILGGWDNEQFF
d_gene: .; len: 17; v_gene: TRBV2; abundance: .; j_gene: TRBJ2-7; CDR3nt: TGTGCCAGCACGCGGGCCAATCTAGCGAGACAACTCTACGAGCAGTACTTC; CDR3aa: CASTRANLARQLYEQYF
d_gene: .; len: 11; v_gene: TRBV10-2; abundance: .; j_gene: TRBJ1-2; CDR3nt: TGCGCCAGCGAGGGGAGTTGGGGCTACACCTTC; CDR3aa: CASEGSWGYTF
d_gene: TRBD1; len: 14; v_gene: TRBV18; abundance: .; j_gene: TRBJ1-5; CDR3nt: TGTGCCAGCTCAGTGACAGGGGGCGGACAGCCCCAGCATTTT; CDR3aa: CASSVTGGGQPQHF
d_gene: .; len: 13; v_gene: TRBV23-1; abundance: .; j_gene: TRBJ2-7; CDR3nt: TGCGCCAGCAGTTGTAGCAGGGCCTACGAGCAGTACTTC; CDR3aa: CASSCSRAYEQYF
d_gene: TRBD2; len: 18; v_gene: TRBV28; abundance: .; j_gene: TRBJ2-5; CDR3nt: TGTGCCAGCAGTTCATATATCGGACTAGCGGGAGTTCAAGAGACCCAGTACTTC; CDR3aa: CASSSYIGLAGVQETQYF
d_gene: TRBD1; len: 13; v_gene: TRBV14; abundance: .; j_gene: TRBJ2-1; CDR3nt: TGTGCCAGCAGCCAAGATAGGGGGACAGGGACGTTCTTC; CDR3aa: CASSQDRGTGTFF
d_gene: .; len: 16; v_gene: TRBV5-1; abundance: once; j_gene: TRBJ2-3; CDR3nt: TGCGCCAGCAGCTTGGGGGTAGCGGCAGCCGGGGATACGCAGTATTTT; CDR3aa: CASSLGVAAAGDTQYF
d_gene: TRBD2; len: 15; v_gene: TRBV16; abundance: few; j_gene: TRBJ2-7; CDR3nt: TGTGCCAGCAGCCAATCGCCTAGCGGGAGTTACGAGCAGTACTTC; CDR3aa: CASSQSPSGSYEQYF
d_gene: .; len: 13; v_gene: TRBV7-8; abundance: .; j_gene: TRBJ2-3; CDR3nt: TGTGCCAGCAGCTTACCGACCACAGATACGCAGTATTTT; CDR3aa: CASSLPTTDTQYF
d_gene: TRBD2; len: 17; v_gene: TRBV28; abundance: .; j_gene: TRBJ2-4; CDR3nt: TGTGCCAGCACGGGACTAGGTGTTTCGGGGGCCAAAAACATTCAGTACTTC; CDR3aa: CASTGLGVSGAKNIQYF
d_gene: .; len: 14; v_gene: TRBV25-1; abundance: .; j_gene: TRBJ1-4; CDR3nt: TGTGCCAGCAGTGAACCCGGGACTAATGAAAAACTGTTTTTT; CDR3aa: CASSEPGTNEKLFF
d_gene: TRBD1; len: 16; v_gene: TRBV5-6; abundance: .; j_gene: TRBJ1-2; CDR3nt: TGTGCCAGCAGCCACCGACAGGGGGCAGGGTACTATGGCTACACCTTC; CDR3aa: CASSHRQGAGYYGYTF
d_gene: .; len: 17; v_gene: TRBV27; abundance: .; j_gene: TRBJ1-1; CDR3nt: TGTGCCAGCATGGACAACTTCCGAGCGGGTATGAACACTGAAGCTTTCTTT; CDR3aa: CASMDNFRAGMNTEAFF
d_gene: .; len: 12; v_gene: TRBV29-1; abundance: few; j_gene: TRBJ1-1; CDR3nt: TGCAGCGTTGGACAAATGAACACTGAAGCTTTCTTT; CDR3aa: CSVGQMNTEAFF
d_gene: .; len: 11; v_gene: TRBV30; abundance: .; j_gene: TRBJ1-1; CDR3nt: TGTGCCTGGAGTCAAGGAACTGAAGCTTTCTTT; CDR3aa: CAWSQGTEAFF
d_gene: .; len: 15; v_gene: TRBV7-6; abundance: .; j_gene: TRBJ2-1; CDR3nt: TGTGCCAGCAGCTCGTTGTATAGCCTTTACAATGAGCAGTTCTTC; CDR3aa: CASSSLYSLYNEQFF
d_gene: TRBD2; len: 15; v_gene: TRBV14; abundance: .; j_gene: TRBJ2-3; CDR3nt: TGTGCCAGCAGCCTTACTAGCGGCATCACAGATACGCAGTATTTT; CDR3aa: CASSLTSGITDTQYF
d_gene: .; len: 13; v_gene: TRBV2; abundance: few; j_gene: TRBJ2-1; CDR3nt: TGTGCCAGCAGTGTGAGCACACACAATGAGCAGTTCTTC; CDR3aa: CASSVSTHNEQFF
d_gene: .; len: 15; v_gene: TRBV5-1; abundance: .; j_gene: TRBJ2-5; CDR3nt: TGCGCCAGCAGCTTGGGGGCGGGCCACGGAGAGATCCAGTACTTC; CDR3aa: CASSLGAGHGEIQYF
d_gene: TRBD1; len: 14; v_gene: TRBV6-1; abundance: once; j_gene: TRBJ1-4; CDR3nt: TGTGCCAGCAGTAGAAACAGGGGGAGCGAAAAACTGTTTTTT; CDR3aa: CASSRNRGSEKLFF
d_gene: .; len: 15; v_gene: TRBV15; abundance: once; j_gene: TRBJ1-1; CDR3nt: TGTGCCACCAGCAGAGATCGAAACATGAACACTGAAGCTTTCTTT; CDR3aa: CATSRDRNMNTEAFF
d_gene: .; len: 13; v_gene: TRBV5-1; abundance: once; j_gene: TRBJ1-1; CDR3nt: TGCGCCAGCAGAACCTGGGGGAACACTGAAGCTTTCTTT; CDR3aa: CASRTWGNTEAFF
d_gene: .; len: 17; v_gene: TRBV7-2; abundance: .; j_gene: TRBJ2-6; CDR3nt: TGTGCCAGCAGCTTACAAGGACGGAGCTCTGGGGCCAACGTCCTGACTTTC; CDR3aa: CASSLQGRSSGANVLTF
d_gene: TRBD1; len: 15; v_gene: TRBV5-8; abundance: .; j_gene: TRBJ2-1; CDR3nt: TGTGCCAGCAGCCGCGGGACAGGCGTCTACAATGAGCAGTTCTTC; CDR3aa: CASSRGTGVYNEQFF
d_gene: .; len: 13; v_gene: TRBV7-2; abundance: .; j_gene: TRBJ2-4; CDR3nt: TGTGCCAGCAGCGCCGAGGGAGTAGGCATTCAGTACTTC; CDR3aa: CASSAEGVGIQYF
d_gene: .; len: 15; v_gene: TRBV10-3; abundance: .; j_gene: TRBJ2-7; CDR3nt: TGTGCCATCAGTGAGTCTGGCCGACCGGCCTACGAGCAGTACTTC; CDR3aa: CAISESGRPAYEQYF
d_gene: .; len: 11; v_gene: TRBV20-1; abundance: once; j_gene: TRBJ1-1; CDR3nt: TGCAGTGCTCTTGGGGACACTGAAGCTTTCTTT; CDR3aa: CSALGDTEAFF
d_gene: .; len: 15; v_gene: TRBV6-5; abundance: .; j_gene: TRBJ1-1; CDR3nt: TGTGCCAGCAGTTACTTGGGGACCGAGAACACTGAAGCTTTCTTT; CDR3aa: CASSYLGTENTEAFF